This TCR beta chain was found in a study of T cell changes during pregnancy in multiple sclerosis. Clones were sequenced by immunoSEQ multiplex PCR, and TCRdb holds only the in-frame ones, with some missing. This table has 35,000 to 50,000 clones, 75% to 90% appearing once. The source of this sequence is a female donor in good health, enrolled as a control in a pregnancy study. The sample consisted of peripheral blood, taken in the second trimester of pregnancy.

The CDR3 is CASSRGQGAEIRLSWAFF. DNA of the CDR3: TGTGCCAGCAGCAGGGGACAGGGGGCCGAGATTAGATTATCGTGGGCTTTCTTT. The gene calls are TRBV7-6 and TRBJ1-1; 12 nucleotides match TRBD1. The CDR3 runs to 18 residues. Per germline, CDR1 SGHVS and CDR2 FNYEAQ. V trimming: 5 bases; J trimming: 11 bases; junction bases outside the gene matches: 21.